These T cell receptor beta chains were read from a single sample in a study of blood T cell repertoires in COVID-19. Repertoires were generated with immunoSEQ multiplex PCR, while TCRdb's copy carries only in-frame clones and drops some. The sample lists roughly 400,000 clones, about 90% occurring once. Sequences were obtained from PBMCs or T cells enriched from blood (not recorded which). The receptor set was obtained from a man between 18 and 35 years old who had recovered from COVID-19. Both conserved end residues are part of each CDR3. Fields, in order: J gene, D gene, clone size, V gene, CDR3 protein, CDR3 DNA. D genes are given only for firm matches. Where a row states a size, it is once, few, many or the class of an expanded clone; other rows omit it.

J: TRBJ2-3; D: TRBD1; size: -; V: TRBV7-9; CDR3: CASSRGPGQGTDTQYF; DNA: TGTGCCAGCAGCCGAGGTCCGGGACAGGGAACAGATACGCAGTATTTT
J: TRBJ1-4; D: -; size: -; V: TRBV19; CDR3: CASSIGHRDEKLFF; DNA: TGTGCCAGTAGTATAGGTCACAGGGACGAAAAACTGTTTTTT
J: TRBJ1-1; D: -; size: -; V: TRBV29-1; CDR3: CSVGGAAEAFF; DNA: TGCAGCGTCGGAGGAGCGGCTGAAGCTTTCTTT
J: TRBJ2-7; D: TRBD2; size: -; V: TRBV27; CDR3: CASSLSGTSGRSAYEQYF; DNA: TGTGCCAGCAGCCTCTCCGGGACTAGCGGGAGATCAGCATACGAGCAGTACTTC
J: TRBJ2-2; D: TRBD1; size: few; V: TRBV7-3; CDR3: CASSLWAPGGTGELFF; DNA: TGTGCCAGCAGCTTATGGGCCCCAGGGGGCACCGGGGAGCTGTTTTTT
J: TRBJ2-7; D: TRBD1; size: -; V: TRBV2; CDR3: CASRGTGPYEQYF; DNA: TGTGCCAGCAGGGGGACAGGGCCCTACGAGCAGTACTTC
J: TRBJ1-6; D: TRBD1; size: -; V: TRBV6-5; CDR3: CASSPDRENSPLHF; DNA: TGTGCCAGCAGCCCCGACAGGGAAAATTCACCCCTCCACTTT
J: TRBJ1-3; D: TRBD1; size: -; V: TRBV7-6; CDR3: CASSLYPIQGGSGNTIYF; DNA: TGTGCCAGCAGCTTATACCCTATTCAGGGGGGCTCTGGAAACACCATATATTTT
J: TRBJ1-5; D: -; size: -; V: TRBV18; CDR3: CASSRGRSNQPQHF; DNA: TGTGCCAGCTCACGGGGCCGTAGCAATCAGCCCCAGCATTTT
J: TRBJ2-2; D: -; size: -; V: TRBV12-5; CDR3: CASGLSKKGTSNTGELFF; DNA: TGTGCTAGTGGTTTGTCGAAGAAAGGGACATCGAACACCGGGGAGCTGTTTTTT
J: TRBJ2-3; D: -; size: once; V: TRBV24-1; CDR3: CATSDLAGFDTQYF; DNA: TGTGCCACCAGTGATCTGGCGGGATTTGATACGCAGTATTTT
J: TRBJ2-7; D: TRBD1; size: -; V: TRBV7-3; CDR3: CASSTGQGFYEQYF; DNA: TGTGCCAGCAGCACCGGACAGGGGTTCTACGAGCAGTACTTC
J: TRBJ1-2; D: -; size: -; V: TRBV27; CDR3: CASSLSSRNYGYTF; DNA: TGTGCCAGCAGTTTATCAAGCAGGAACTATGGCTACACCTTC
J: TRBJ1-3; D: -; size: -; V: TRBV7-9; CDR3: CASSLGHRGNTIYF; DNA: TGTGCCAGCAGCTTAGGTCACAGGGGAAACACCATATATTTT
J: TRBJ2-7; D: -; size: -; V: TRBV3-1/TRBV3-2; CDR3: CASSHPGISREQYF; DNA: TGTGCCAGCAGCCATCCCGGGATTTCACGCGAGCAGTACTTC
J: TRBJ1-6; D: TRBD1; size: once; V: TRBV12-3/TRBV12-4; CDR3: CASRDRASLHF; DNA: TGTGCCAGCAGAGACAGGGCGTCCCTCCACTTT
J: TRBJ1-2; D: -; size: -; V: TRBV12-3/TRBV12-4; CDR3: CASSLRESYGYTF; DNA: TGTGCCAGCAGTTTGCGGGAGAGCTATGGCTACACCTTC
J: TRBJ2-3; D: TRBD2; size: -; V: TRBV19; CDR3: CASSKFSGGAVTDTQYF; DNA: TGTGCCAGTAGTAAATTTAGCGGGGGGGCCGTGACAGATACGCAGTATTTT
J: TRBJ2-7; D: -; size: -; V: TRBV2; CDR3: CASRNRVREQYF; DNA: TGTGCCAGCAGGAACAGGGTGCGGGAGCAGTACTTC
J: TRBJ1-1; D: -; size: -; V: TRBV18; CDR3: CASSPSGGGIMNTEAFF; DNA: TGTGCCAGCTCACCATCTGGGGGGGGGATAATGAACACTGAAGCTTTCTTT
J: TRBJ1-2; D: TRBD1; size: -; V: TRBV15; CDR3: CATSGDRGNYGYTF; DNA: TGTGCCACCAGCGGTGACAGGGGCAACTATGGCTACACCTTC
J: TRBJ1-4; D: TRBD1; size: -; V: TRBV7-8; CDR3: CASSTQGALNEKLFF; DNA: TGTGCCAGCAGCACTCAGGGGGCCTTAAATGAAAAACTGTTTTTT
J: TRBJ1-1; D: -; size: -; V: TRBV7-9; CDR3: CASSPTTGLNTEAFF; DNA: TGTGCCAGCAGCCCTACGACAGGTCTGAACACTGAAGCTTTCTTT
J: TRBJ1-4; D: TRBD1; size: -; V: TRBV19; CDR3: CASRRTGTNEKLFF; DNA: TGTGCCAGTAGACGGACAGGAACGAATGAAAAACTGTTTTTT